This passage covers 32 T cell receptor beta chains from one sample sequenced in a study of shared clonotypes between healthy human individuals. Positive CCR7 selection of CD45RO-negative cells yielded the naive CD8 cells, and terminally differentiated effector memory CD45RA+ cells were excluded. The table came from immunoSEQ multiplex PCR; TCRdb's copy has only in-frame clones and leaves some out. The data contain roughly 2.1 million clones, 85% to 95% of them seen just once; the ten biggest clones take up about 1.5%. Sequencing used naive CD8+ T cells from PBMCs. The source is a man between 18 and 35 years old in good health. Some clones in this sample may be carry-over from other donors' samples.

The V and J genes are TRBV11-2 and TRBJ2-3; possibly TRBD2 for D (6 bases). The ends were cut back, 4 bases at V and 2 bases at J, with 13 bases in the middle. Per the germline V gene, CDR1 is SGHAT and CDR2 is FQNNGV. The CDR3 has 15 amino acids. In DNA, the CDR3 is TGTGCCAGCAGCTGGAGCCAGCGGGCCACAGATACGCAGTATTTT. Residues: CASSWSQRATDTQYF.

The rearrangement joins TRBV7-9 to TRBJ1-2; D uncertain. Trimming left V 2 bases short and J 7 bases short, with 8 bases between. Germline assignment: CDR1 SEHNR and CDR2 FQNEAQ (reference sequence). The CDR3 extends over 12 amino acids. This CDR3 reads CASSLSFGGYTF. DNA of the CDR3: TGTGCCAGCAGCTTATCATTTGGTGGCTACACCTTC.

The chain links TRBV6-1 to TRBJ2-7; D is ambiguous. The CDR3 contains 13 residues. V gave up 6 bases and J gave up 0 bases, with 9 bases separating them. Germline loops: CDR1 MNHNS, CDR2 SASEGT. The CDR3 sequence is CASRGPNSYEQYF. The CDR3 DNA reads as TGTGCCAGCAGAGGACCGAACTCCTACGAGCAGTACTTC.

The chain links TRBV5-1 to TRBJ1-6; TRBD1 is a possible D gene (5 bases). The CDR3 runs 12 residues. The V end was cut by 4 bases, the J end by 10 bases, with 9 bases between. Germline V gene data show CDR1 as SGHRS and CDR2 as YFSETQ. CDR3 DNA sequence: TGCGCCAGCAGCGGGTGGGACTCACCCCTCCACTTT. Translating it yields CASSGWDSPLHF.

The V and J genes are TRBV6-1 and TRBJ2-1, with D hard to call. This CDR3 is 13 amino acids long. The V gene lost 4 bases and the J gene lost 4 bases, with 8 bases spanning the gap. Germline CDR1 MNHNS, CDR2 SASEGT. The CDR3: CASSGLLYNEQFF. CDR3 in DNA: TGTGCCAGCAGTGGTCTCCTATACAATGAGCAGTTCTTC.

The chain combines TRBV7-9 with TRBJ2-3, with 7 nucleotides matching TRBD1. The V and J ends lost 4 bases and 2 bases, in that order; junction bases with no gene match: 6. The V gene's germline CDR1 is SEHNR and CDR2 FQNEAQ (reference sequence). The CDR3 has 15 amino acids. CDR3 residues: CASSSRQGYTDTQYF. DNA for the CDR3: TGTGCCAGCAGCTCCAGACAGGGATACACAGATACGCAGTATTTT.

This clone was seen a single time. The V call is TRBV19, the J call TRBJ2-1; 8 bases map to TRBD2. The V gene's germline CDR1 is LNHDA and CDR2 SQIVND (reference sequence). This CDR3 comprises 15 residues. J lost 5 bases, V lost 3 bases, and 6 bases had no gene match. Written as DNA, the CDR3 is TGTGCCAGTAGTATTGCACTAGCGGCCAACAATGAGCAGTTCTTC. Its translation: CASSIALAANNEQFF. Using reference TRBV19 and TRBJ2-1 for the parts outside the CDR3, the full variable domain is DGGITQSPKYLFRKEGQNVTLSCEQNLNHDAMYWYRQDPGQGLRLIYYSQIVNDFQKGDIAEGYSVSREKKESFPLTVTSAQKNPTAFYLCASSIALAANNEQFFGPGTRLTVL.

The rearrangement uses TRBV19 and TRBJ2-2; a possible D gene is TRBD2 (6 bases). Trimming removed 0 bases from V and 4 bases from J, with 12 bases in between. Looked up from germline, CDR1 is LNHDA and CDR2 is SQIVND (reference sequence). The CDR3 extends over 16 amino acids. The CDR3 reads CASSIDRLGGTGELFF. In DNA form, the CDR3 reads TGTGCCAGTAGTATAGATCGTTTGGGAGGCACCGGGGAGCTGTTTTTT.

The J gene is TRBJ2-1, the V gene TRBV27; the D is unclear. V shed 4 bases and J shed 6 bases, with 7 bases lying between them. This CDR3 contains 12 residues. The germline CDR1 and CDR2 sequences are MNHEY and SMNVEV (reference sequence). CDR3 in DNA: TGTGCCAGCAGTTCAGAGCCCAATGAGCAGTTCTTC. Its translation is CASSSEPNEQFF.

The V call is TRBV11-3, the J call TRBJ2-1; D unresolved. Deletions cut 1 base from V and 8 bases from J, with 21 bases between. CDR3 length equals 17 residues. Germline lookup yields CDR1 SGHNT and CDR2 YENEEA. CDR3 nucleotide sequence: TGTGCCAGCAGCTTAGGAAACCATCTAGTGGGGATACATGAGCAGTTCTTC. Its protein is CASSLGNHLVGIHEQFF.

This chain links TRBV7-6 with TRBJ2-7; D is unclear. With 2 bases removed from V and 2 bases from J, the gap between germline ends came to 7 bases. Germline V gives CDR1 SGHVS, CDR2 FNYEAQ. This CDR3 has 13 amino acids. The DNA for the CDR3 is TGTGCCAGCAGCTTACACAGTCCCTACGAGCAGTACTTC. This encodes CASSLHSPYEQYF.

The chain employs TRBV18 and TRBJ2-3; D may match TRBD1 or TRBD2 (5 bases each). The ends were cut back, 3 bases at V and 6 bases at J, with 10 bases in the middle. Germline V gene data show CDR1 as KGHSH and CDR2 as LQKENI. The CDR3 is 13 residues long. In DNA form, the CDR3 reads TGTGCCAGCTCACCGGGACCCCCGGATACGCAGTATTTT. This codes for CASSPGPPDTQYF.

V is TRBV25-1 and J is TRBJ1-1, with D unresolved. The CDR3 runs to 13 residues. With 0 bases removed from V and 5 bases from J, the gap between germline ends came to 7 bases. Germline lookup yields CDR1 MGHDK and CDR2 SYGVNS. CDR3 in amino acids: CASSEYSGTEAFF. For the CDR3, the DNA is TGTGCCAGCAGTGAATATTCAGGAACTGAAGCTTTCTTT.

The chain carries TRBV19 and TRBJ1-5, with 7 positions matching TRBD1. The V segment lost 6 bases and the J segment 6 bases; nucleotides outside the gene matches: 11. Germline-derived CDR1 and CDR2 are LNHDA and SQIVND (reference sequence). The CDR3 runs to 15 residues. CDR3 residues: CASSPDREGGQPQHF. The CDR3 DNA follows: TGTGCCAGTAGCCCCGACAGGGAAGGGGGTCAGCCCCAGCATTTT.

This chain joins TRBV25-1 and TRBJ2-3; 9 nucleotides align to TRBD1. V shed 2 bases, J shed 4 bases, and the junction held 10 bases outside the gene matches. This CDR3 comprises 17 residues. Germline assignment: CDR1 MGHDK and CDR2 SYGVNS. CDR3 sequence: CASSERWRDRAADTQYF. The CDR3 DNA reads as TGTGCCAGCAGTGAAAGATGGCGGGACAGGGCTGCAGATACGCAGTATTTT.

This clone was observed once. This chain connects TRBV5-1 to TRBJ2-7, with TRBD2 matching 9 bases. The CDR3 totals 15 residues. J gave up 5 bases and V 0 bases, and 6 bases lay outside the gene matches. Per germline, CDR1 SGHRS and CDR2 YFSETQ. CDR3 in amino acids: CASSLAGTSRHEQYF. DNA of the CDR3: TGCGCCAGCAGCTTGGCCGGGACTAGCCGCCACGAGCAGTACTTC.

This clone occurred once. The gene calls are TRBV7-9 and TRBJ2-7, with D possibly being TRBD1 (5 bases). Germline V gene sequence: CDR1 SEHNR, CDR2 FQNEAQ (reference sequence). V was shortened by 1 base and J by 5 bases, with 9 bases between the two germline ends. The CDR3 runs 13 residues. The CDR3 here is CASSLVAQDEQYF. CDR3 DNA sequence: TGTGCCAGCAGCTTAGTAGCACAGGACGAGCAGTACTTC.

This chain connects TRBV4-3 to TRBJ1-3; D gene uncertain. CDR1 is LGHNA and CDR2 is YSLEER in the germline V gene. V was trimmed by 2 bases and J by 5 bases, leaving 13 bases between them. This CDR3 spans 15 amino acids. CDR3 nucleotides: TGCGCCAGCAGCCAATCATGGGGATTAAGAAACACCATATATTTT. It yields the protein CASSQSWGLRNTIYF.

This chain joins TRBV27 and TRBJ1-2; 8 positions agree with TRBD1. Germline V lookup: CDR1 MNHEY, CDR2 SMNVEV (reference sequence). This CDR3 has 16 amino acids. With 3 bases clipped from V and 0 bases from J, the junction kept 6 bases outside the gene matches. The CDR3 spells CASSFDRGKANYGYTF. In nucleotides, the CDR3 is TGTGCCAGCAGTTTCGACAGGGGAAAAGCTAACTATGGCTACACCTTC.

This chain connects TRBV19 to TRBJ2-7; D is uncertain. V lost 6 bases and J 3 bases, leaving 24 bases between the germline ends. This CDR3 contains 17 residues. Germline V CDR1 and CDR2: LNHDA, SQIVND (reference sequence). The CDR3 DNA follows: TGTGCCAGTAGCCCAACAGTGGGCCTTCCTAAAGACTACGAGCAGTACTTC. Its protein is CASSPTVGLPKDYEQYF.

The DNA for the CDR3 is TGTGCCAGCAGTGAAGCGACCATCATGAACACTGAAGCTTTCTTT. Amino acids: CASSEATIMNTEAFF. The rearrangement joins TRBV6-1 to TRBJ1-1; D uncertain. This CDR3 is built from 15 residues. Trimming took off 0 bases at V and 0 bases at J, with 8 bases between the two ends. Looked up from germline, CDR1 is MNHNS and CDR2 is SASEGT.

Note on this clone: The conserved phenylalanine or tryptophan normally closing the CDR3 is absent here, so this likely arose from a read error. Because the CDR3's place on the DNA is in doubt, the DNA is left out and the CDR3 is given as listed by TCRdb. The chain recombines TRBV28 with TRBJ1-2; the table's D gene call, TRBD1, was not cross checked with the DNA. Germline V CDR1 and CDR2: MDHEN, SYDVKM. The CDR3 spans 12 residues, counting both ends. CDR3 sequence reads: CASSSSGQGGIV.

The CDR3 sequence is CASSITWAVNTGELFF. CDR3 nucleotides: TGTGCCAGCAGTATTACCTGGGCGGTGAACACCGGGGAGCTGTTTTTT. This chain connects TRBV6-6 to TRBJ2-2, with D unresolved. Looked up from germline, CDR1 is MNHNY and CDR2 is SVGAGI (reference sequence). V was shortened by 5 bases and J by 1 base, with 14 bases between the two germline ends. The CDR3 covers 16 residues.

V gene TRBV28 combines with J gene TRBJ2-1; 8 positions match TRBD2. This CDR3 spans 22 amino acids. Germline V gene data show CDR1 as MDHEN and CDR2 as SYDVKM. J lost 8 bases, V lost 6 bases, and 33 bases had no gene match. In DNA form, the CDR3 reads TGTGCCAGCAGGATTACCCTGTCGGACCTGTCGTCATCAGCGGGGGCCCGTTATGAGCAGTTCTTC. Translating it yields CASRITLSDLSSSAGARYEQFF. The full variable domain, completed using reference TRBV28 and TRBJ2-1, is DVKVTQSSRYLVKRTGEKVFLECVQDMDHENMFWYRQDPGLGLRLIYFSYDVKMKEKGDIPEGYSVSREKKERFSLILESASTNQTSMYLCASRITLSDLSSSAGARYEQFFGPGTRLTVL.

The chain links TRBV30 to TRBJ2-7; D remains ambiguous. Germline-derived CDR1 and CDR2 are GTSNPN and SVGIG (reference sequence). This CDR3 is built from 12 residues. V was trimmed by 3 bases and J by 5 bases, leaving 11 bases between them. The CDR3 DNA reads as TGTGCCTGGAGAGCCCCTCAGCACGAGCAGTACTTC. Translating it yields CAWRAPQHEQYF.

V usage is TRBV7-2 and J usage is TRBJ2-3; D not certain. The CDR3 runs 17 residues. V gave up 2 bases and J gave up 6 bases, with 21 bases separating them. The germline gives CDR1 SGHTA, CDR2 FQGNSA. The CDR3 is CASSLSRTLVTADTQYF. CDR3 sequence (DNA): TGTGCCAGCAGCTTATCCCGTACGTTAGTAACGGCGGATACGCAGTATTTT.

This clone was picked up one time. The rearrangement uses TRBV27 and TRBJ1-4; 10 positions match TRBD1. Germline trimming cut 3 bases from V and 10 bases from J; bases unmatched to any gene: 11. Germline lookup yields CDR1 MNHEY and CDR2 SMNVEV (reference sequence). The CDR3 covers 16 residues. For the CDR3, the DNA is TGTGCCAGCAGTTTGTCCCCCGGGACAGGGGCAGGAAAACTGTTTTTT. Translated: CASSLSPGTGAGKLFF.

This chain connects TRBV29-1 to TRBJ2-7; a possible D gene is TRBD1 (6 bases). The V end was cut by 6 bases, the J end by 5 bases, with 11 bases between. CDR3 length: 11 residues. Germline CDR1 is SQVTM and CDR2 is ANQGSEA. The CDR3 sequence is CSVPGADEQYF. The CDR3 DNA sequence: TGCAGCGTCCCAGGGGCCGACGAGCAGTACTTC.

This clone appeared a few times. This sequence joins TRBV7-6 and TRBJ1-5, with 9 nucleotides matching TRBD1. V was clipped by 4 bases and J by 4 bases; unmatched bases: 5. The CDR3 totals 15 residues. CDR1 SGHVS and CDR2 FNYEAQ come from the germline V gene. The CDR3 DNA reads TGTGCCAGCAGCTCGGGACAGGGTGGTAATCAGCCCCAGCATTTT. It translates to CASSSGQGGNQPQHF.

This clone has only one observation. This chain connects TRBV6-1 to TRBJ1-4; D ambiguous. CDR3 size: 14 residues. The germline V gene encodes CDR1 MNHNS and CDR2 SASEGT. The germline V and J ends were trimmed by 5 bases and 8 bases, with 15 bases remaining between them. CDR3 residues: CASSPGHQWEKLFF. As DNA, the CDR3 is TGTGCCAGCAGTCCGGGCCATCAGTGGGAAAAACTGTTTTTT.

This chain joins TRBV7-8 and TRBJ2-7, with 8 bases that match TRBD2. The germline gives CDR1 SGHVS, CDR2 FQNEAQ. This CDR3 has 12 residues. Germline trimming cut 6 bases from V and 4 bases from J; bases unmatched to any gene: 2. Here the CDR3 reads CASSIAGYEQYF. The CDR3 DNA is TGTGCCAGCAGTATAGCGGGGTACGAGCAGTACTTC.

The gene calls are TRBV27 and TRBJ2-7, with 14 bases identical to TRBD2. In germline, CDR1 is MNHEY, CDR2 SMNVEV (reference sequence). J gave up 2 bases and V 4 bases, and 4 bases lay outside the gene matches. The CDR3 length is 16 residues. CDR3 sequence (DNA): TGTGCCAGCAGTTCATCGACTAGCGGGAGGGCCTACGAGCAGTACTTC. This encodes CASSSSTSGRAYEQYF.